The 11 T cell receptor beta chains reported below all come from one sample, sequenced in a study of regulatory T cells in long-lasting Graves disease. CDR3 regions were amplified by Arm-PCR using iRepertoire HTBI primers to build TCR beta libraries. TCRdb re-called the multiplex PCR reads with MiXCR, one entry per CDR3 protein. The data show 530,000 or so distinct CDR3 sequences, with about 15% seen just once and more than 10% held by the top ten. Regarding time point: newly diagnosed GD, antithyroid drugs for less than 3 months. Generation of the TCR library employed RNA extracted from PBMCs. The same data also contributed to another study, on T cells in Graves' hyperthyroidism and ophthalmopathy.

The source was peripheral blood mononuclear cells (PBMCs), collected at new diagnosis, from a patient treated with antithyroid drugs. The source of these receptors is a man aged 18 to 30 with Graves disease.

This clonotype came up once. The genes are TRBV27 and TRBJ1-5; D may be TRBD1 (5 bases). Germline lookup yields CDR1 MNHEY and CDR2 SMNVEV (reference sequence). Trimming removed 6 bases from V and 9 bases from J, with 15 bases in between. The CDR3 has 13 amino acids. DNA for the CDR3: TGTGCCAGCAGCTCATCGGGGCCAGGGCCCCAGCATTTT. Translating gives CASSSSGPGPQHF.

This clonotype was recorded many times. The rearrangement uses TRBV18 and TRBJ1-2; 8 bases fit TRBD1. The CDR3 spans 14 residues. Germline V gives CDR1 KGHSH, CDR2 LQKENI. Trimming removed 3 bases from V and 8 bases from J; junction bases left unmatched: 8. The CDR3 bases are TGTGCCAGCTCACCGGCGGACAGGGTGGAGGGCTACACCTTC. It translates to CASSPADRVEGYTF.

This clonotype has a handful of counts. This chain joins TRBV19 and TRBJ1-2, with 7 nucleotides matching TRBD1. After removal of 8 bases from V and 2 bases from J, the junction contained 14 bases not matched to a gene. The germline CDR1 and CDR2 sequences are LNHDA and SQIVND (reference sequence). CDR3 size: 16 residues. The CDR3 DNA follows: TGTGCCAGTGCCCTCAACCCCCGGGACAGCAACTATGGCTACACCTTC. Translating gives CASALNPRDSNYGYTF.

The V and J genes are TRBV19 and TRBJ1-1; 10 bases are shared with TRBD1. Germline assignment: CDR1 LNHDA and CDR2 SQIVND (reference sequence). CDR3 length: 15 amino acids. The V segment lost 5 bases and the J segment 6 bases; nucleotides outside the gene matches: 9. CDR3 residues: CASSLTGGRSAEAFF. Written as DNA, the CDR3 is TGTGCCAGTAGTCTGACAGGGGGCAGGTCGGCTGAAGCTTTCTTT.

This clonotype was seen at least ten times. The chain has TRBV11-2 and TRBJ1-5; D is perhaps TRBD1 (5 bases). This CDR3 spans 17 amino acids. The V and J ends lost 1 base and 0 bases respectively, with 13 bases between them. CDR1 is SGHAT and CDR2 is FQNNGV in the germline V gene. CDR3 coding DNA: TGTGCCAGCAGCTTAGTAGCGACAGAGTATAGCAATCAGCCCCAGCATTTT. Its translation is CASSLVATEYSNQPQHF.

This clonotype was detected a few times. The chain joins TRBV2 to TRBJ2-6; D not resolved. Germline V gives CDR1 SNHLY, CDR2 FYNNEI. The CDR3 is 12 residues long. V lost 8 bases and J lost 18, with 20 bases in between. The DNA for the CDR3 is TGTGCCAGCCGGATGGGTGCCCCGACTCCGACTTTC. Translating gives CASRMGAPTPTF.

This clonotype has just a few counts. A much larger clone differs by one base, so this may be a read error. J is TRBJ2-7 and V is TRBV2; D unclear. Trimming cost V 4 bases and J 2 bases, with 6 bases left between them. This CDR3 spans 12 amino acids. Germline CDR1 is SNHLY and CDR2 is FYNNEI. In DNA form, the CDR3 reads TGTGCCAGCAGTGTAGCAACCTACGAGCAGTACTTC. Protein: CASSVATYEQYF.

This clonotype showed up many times. The chain employs TRBV18 and TRBJ1-1; 9 positions agree with TRBD1. The CDR3 extends over 14 amino acids. The J segment lost 4 bases and the V segment lost 3 bases, leaving 3 bases of the junction unmatched. The germline CDR1 and CDR2 sequences are KGHSH and LQKENI. The CDR3 loop is CASSPLDRGTEAFF. The CDR3 DNA reads TGTGCCAGCTCACCTTTGGACAGGGGCACTGAAGCTTTCTTT.

This sequence joins TRBV12-3 or TRBV12-4 and TRBJ2-7, with unresolved D. Trimming shortened V by 3 bases and J by 2 bases, and 14 bases separated the two germline ends. CDR3 length: 15 amino acids. The CDR3 protein is CASSFDWGSTYEQYF. In DNA, the CDR3 is TGTGCCAGCAGTTTCGACTGGGGTTCGACCTACGAGCAGTACTTC.

V is TRBV18 and J is TRBJ2-1; TRBD2 might be the D (5 bases). From germline, CDR1 is KGHSH and CDR2 LQKENI. Trimming stripped 0 bases from V and 4 bases from J, with 13 bases between. CDR3 length: 16 residues. The chain's CDR3 is CASSPPASRSYNEQFF. For the CDR3, the DNA is TGTGCCAGCTCACCACCGGCTAGCCGAAGTTACAATGAGCAGTTCTTC.

This clonotype was seen more than once but under ten times. This chain uses TRBV30 with TRBJ1-4, with D unclear. The germline gives CDR1 GTSNPN, CDR2 SVGIG (reference sequence). CDR3 length: 15 amino acids. The germline V and J ends were trimmed by 1 base and 3 bases, with 12 bases remaining between them. CDR3 sequence reads: CAWSATPGSNEKLFF. The CDR3 DNA reads TGTGCCTGGAGTGCTACTCCCGGATCTAATGAAAAACTGTTTTTT.